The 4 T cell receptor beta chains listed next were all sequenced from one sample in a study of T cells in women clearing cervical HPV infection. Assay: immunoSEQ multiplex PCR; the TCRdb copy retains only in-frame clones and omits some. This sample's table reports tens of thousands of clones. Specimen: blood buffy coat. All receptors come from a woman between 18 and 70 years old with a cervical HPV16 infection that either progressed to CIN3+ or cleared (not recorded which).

Incomplete CDR3 DNA: TGTGCCAGAAGCCCCCCGGGACAGGTGAATGAAAAG. It codes for CARSPPGQVNEK. The whole CDR3 sequence reads CARSPPGQVNEKLFF. J is TRBJ2-2 and V is TRBV5-3; TRBD1 matches 8 bases. With the read ending 3 residues before the CDR3 end, the germline J gene is used to fill in that end. TRBV5-3 is annotated as an ORF whose role is uncertain. CDR3 length: 15 amino acids.

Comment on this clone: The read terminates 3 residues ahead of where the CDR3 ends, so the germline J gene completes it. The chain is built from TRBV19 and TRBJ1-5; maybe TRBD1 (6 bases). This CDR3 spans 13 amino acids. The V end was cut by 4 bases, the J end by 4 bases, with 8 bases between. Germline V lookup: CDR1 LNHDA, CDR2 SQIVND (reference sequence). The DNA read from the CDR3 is TGTGCCAGTAGTAAACAGGGTAATCAGCCC. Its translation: CASSKQGNQP. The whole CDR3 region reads CASSKQGNQPQHF.

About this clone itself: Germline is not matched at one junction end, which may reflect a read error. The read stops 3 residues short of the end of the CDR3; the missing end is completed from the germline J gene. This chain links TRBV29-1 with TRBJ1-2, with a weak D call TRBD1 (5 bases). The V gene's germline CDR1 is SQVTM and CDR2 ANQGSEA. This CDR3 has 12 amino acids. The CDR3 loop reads CSAVGTKYGYTF. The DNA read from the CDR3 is TGCAGCGCCGTAGGGACTAAATATGGC.

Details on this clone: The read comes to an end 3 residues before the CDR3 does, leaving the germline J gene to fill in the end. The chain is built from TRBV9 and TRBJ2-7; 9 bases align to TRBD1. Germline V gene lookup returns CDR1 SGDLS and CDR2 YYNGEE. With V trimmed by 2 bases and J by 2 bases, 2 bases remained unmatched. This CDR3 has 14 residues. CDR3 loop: CASSVRDRAYEQYF. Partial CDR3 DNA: TGTGCCAGCAGCGTCCGGGACAGGGCCTACGAG. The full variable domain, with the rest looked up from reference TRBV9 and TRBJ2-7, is DSGVTQTPKHLITATGQRVTLRCSPRSGDLSVYWYQQSLDQGLQFLIQYYNGEERAKGNILERFSAQQFPDLHSELNLSSLELGDSALYFCASSVRDRAYEQYFGPGTRLTVT.